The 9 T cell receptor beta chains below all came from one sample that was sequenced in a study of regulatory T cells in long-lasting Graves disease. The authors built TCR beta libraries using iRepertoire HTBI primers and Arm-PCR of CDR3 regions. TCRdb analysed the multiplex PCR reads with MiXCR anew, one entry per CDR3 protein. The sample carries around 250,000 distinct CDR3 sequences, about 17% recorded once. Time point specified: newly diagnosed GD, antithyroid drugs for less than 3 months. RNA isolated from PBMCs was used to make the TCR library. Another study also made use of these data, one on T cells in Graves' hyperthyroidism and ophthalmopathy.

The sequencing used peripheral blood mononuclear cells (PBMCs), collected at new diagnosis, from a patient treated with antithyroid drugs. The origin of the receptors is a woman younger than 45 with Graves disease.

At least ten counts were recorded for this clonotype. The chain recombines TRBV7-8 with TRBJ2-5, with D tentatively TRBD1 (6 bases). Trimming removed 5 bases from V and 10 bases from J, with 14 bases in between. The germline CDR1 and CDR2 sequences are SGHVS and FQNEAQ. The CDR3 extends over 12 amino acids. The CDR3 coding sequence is TGTGCCAGCAGCCCCCTAAACAGGGACCAGTACTTC. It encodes CASSPLNRDQYF.

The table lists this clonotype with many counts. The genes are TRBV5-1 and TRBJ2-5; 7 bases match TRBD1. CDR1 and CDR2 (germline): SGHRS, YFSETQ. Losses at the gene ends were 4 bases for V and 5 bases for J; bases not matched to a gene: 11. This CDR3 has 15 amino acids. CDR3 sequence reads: CASSLQGLRGETQYF. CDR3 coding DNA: TGCGCCAGCAGCCTACAGGGGCTCCGTGGGGAGACCCAGTACTTC.

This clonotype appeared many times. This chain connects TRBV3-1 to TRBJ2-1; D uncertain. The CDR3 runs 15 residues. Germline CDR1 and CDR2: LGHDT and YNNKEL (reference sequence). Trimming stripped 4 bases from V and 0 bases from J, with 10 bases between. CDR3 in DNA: TGTGCCAGCAGCCCGGAGCCGAACTCCTACAATGAGCAGTTCTTC. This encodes CASSPEPNSYNEQFF.

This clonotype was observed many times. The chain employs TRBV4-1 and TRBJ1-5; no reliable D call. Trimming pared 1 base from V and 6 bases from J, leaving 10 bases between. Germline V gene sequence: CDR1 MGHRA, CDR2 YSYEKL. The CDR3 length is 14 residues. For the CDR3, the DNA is TGCGCCAGCAGCCAAGCCGCCGCATTTCAGCCCCAGCATTTT. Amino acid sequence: CASSQAAAFQPQHF.

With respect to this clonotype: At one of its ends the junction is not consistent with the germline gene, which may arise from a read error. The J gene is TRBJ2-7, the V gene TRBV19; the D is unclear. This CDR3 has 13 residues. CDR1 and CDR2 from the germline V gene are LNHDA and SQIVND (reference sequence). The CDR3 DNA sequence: TGTGCAAGTAAGGCGGTTAGCTCCTACGAGCAGTACTTC. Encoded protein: CASKAVSSYEQYF.

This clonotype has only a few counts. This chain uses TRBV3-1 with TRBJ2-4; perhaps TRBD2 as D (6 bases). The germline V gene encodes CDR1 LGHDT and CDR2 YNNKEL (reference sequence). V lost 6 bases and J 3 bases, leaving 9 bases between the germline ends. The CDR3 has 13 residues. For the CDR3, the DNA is TGTGCCAGCAGGCAGGAGGGCAAAAACATTCAGTACTTC. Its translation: CASRQEGKNIQYF.

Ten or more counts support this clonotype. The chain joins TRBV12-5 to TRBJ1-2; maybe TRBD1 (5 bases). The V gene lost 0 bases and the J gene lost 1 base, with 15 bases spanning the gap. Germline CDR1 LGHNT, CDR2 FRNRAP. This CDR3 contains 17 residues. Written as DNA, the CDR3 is TGTGCTAGTGGTTTGGTAGACGTGGGCAGGGTTAACTATGGCTACACCTTC. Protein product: CASGLVDVGRVNYGYTF.

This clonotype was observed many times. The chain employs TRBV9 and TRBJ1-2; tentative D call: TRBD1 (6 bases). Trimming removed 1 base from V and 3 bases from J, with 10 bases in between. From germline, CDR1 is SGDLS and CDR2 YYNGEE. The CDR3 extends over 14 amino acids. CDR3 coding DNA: TGTGCCAGCAGCGTACAGGGGAGGGACTATGGCTACACCTTC. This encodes CASSVQGRDYGYTF.

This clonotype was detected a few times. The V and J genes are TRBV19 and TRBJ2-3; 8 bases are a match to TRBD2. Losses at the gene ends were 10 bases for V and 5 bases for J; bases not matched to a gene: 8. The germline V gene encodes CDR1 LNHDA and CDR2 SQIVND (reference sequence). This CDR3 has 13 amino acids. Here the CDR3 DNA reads TGTGCCACCCAGGGACTAGTCGGAGATACGCAGTATTTT. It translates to CATQGLVGDTQYF.